The rows below give T cell receptor beta chains drawn from one sample of a study of blood T cell repertoires in COVID-19. Sequencing used immunoSEQ multiplex PCR; TCRdb keeps in-frame clones, though not all of them. The table lists hundreds of thousands of clones, about nine tenths of them singletons. Material: PBMCs or T cells enriched from blood (not recorded which). The source of these receptors is a man in his forties or fifties who had recovered from COVID-19. The CDR3 runs from the conserved cysteine through the conserved F or W. Each record gives: V gene, clone size, D gene, J gene, CDR3 protein, CDR3 DNA. D genes are given only for firm matches. Clone size is shown for a subset of rows, as once, few, many or a class of expanded clone.

TRBV3-1/TRBV3-2,.,TRBD1,TRBJ2-7,CASSQFTGANEQYF,TGTGCCAGCAGCCAATTCACAGGGGCGAACGAGCAGTACTTC
TRBV3-1/TRBV3-2,few,.,TRBJ1-2,CASSQNRGNYGYTF,TGTGCCAGCAGCCAAAATAGGGGGAACTATGGCTACACCTTC
TRBV2,once,.,TRBJ2-3,CASSTSQLEGEYIDTQYF,TGTGCCAGCAGTACTAGCCAATTAGAGGGAGAGTACATAGATACGCAGTATTTT
TRBV20-1,.,TRBD2,TRBJ2-5,CSASRLAGEETQYF,TGCAGTGCTAGTAGGCTAGCGGGGGAAGAGACCCAGTACTTC
TRBV6-5,.,TRBD1,TRBJ1-6,CASTESTGSLSPLHF,TGTGCCAGCACCGAGTCGACAGGGTCACTTTCACCCCTCCACTTT
TRBV5-1,.,TRBD1,TRBJ1-3,CASSLGQGENTIYF,TGCGCCAGCAGCTTGGGACAGGGGGAAAACACCATATATTTT
TRBV4-1,.,.,TRBJ1-3,CASSQEPVERNTIYF,TGCGCCAGCAGCCAAGAGCCCGTTGAGAGGAACACCATATATTTT
TRBV15,.,.,TRBJ2-1,CATSRALTPTTQFF,TGTGCCACCAGCAGAGCTCTGACTCCCACCACGCAGTTCTTC
TRBV20-1,.,.,TRBJ1-1,CSGVGGLGAFF,TGCAGTGGAGTCGGGGGGCTCGGGGCTTTCTTT
TRBV3-1/TRBV3-2,once,TRBD2,TRBJ2-5,CASSPNLAGGTQYF,TGTGCCAGCAGCCCCAACCTAGCGGGAGGGACCCAGTACTTC
TRBV7-2,once,.,TRBJ2-2,CASSPHTTGELFF,TGTGCCAGCAGCCCGCACACGACCGGGGAGCTGTTTTTT
TRBV19,.,.,TRBJ2-7,CASSSRGYEQYF,TGTGCCAGTAGTAGCCGGGGCTACGAGCAGTACTTC
TRBV28,.,TRBD2,TRBJ2-7,CASSRHSSGGAIYEQYF,TGTGCCAGCAGTCGACACTCTAGCGGGGGGGCTATATACGAGCAGTACTTC
TRBV30,.,.,TRBJ1-3,CAWNAGYSGNTIYF,TGTGCCTGGAACGCCGGTTACTCTGGAAACACCATATATTTT
TRBV4-3,.,.,TRBJ1-3,CASSQDHGSGNTIYF,TGCGCCAGCAGCCAAGATCACGGTTCTGGAAACACCATATATTTT
TRBV9,.,TRBD1,TRBJ1-2,CASSPETGSYGYTF,TGTGCCAGCAGCCCAGAGACAGGGTCCTATGGCTACACCTTC
TRBV10-3,.,.,TRBJ1-1,CAISDQAGKRTNTEAFF,TGTGCCATCAGTGACCAGGCAGGGAAGAGGACGAACACTGAAGCTTTCTTT
TRBV28,.,TRBD2,TRBJ2-3,CASGLRSYLSGTSDTQYF,TGTGCCAGCGGCCTGCGTAGTTACCTATCTGGGACTAGCGATACGCAGTATTTT
TRBV19,.,TRBD2,TRBJ2-7,CASSMTLPGGAGGEQYF,TGTGCCAGTAGTATGACCCTCCCCGGAGGGGCGGGAGGCGAGCAGTACTTC
TRBV19,.,.,TRBJ2-7,CASSKGDSGEQYF,TGTGCCAGTAGTAAGGGGGATTCAGGGGAGCAGTACTTC
TRBV10-3,.,TRBD1,TRBJ2-3,CAISDRDRGPPKTQYF,TGTGCCATCAGCGACCGGGACAGGGGGCCTCCAAAGACGCAGTATTTT
TRBV2,once,.,TRBJ2-3,CASSHEGSGNTDTQYF,TGTGCCAGCAGCCATGAGGGTAGCGGAAACACAGATACGCAGTATTTT
TRBV30,.,TRBD2,TRBJ2-7,CAWSVVTSGYEQYF,TGTGCCTGGAGTGTGGTGACTAGCGGCTACGAGCAGTACTTC
TRBV5-4,once,TRBD2,TRBJ2-7,CASSLRREVNEQYF,TGTGCCAGCAGCTTAAGGCGGGAGGTCAACGAGCAGTACTTC
TRBV30,.,.,TRBJ1-4,CAWSVHLTNEKLFF,TGTGCCTGGAGTGTACACCTCACTAATGAAAAACTGTTTTTT
TRBV7-6,.,TRBD2,TRBJ2-2,CASSLGLAGGLTGELFF,TGTGCCAGCAGCTTAGGCCTAGCGGGAGGGCTTACCGGGGAGCTGTTTTTT
TRBV11-2,.,.,TRBJ1-5,CASSLDSTYNQPQHF,TGTGCCAGCAGCTTGGACAGTACCTACAATCAGCCCCAGCATTTT
TRBV28,.,.,TRBJ1-2,CASSLGGQNNYGYTF,TGTGCCAGCAGTTTAGGGGGACAAAATAACTATGGCTACACCTTC
TRBV21-1,.,.,TRBJ1-5,CASSAVGQGNQGFGNNQPQHF,.
TRBV5-1,once,.,TRBJ2-6,CASSVSGANVLTF,TGCGCCAGCAGCGTATCTGGGGCCAACGTCCTGACTTTC
TRBV6-5,.,.,TRBJ1-3,CASSTGDYSGNTIYF,TGTGCCAGCAGCACGGGAGACTACTCTGGAAACACCATATATTTT
TRBV11-1,.,TRBD1,TRBJ2-2,CASSLRDRENTGELFF,TGTGCCAGCAGCTTGCGTGACAGGGAGAACACCGGGGAGCTGTTTTTT
TRBV4-3,.,.,TRBJ1-1,CASSPSGGGVNTEAFF,TGCGCCAGCAGCCCGTCAGGAGGGGGGGTGAACACTGAAGCTTTCTTT
TRBV5-8,.,TRBD1,TRBJ1-5,CASSLRDRPNQPQHF,TGTGCCAGCAGCCTTCGGGACAGGCCTAATCAGCCCCAGCATTTT
TRBV7-9,.,.,TRBJ1-2,CASRYRAVGDYGYTF,TGTGCCAGCAGGTACAGGGCCGTGGGAGACTATGGCTACACCTTC
TRBV7-9,.,.,TRBJ2-1,CASSPTSGDNEQFF,TGTGCCAGCAGCCCCACTTCCGGGGACAATGAGCAGTTCTTC
TRBV19,.,.,TRBJ1-1,CASSPPPNTEAFF,TGTGCCAGTAGTCCCCCCCCTAACACTGAAGCTTTCTTT
TRBV2,.,.,TRBJ2-7,CASSESRGSYEQYF,TGTGCCAGCAGTGAGTCTCGGGGTTCCTACGAGCAGTACTTC
TRBV6-5,.,TRBD2,TRBJ2-7,CASSAGGLRDYEQYF,TGTGCCAGCAGCGCTGGGGGACTAAGGGACTACGAGCAGTACTTC
TRBV10-2,.,TRBD2,TRBJ2-7,CASHSGGSYEQYF,TGCGCCAGTCATAGCGGGGGGTCCTACGAGCAGTACTTC
TRBV21-1,once,.,TRBJ2-7,CASLPTYEQYF,TGTGCCAGCCTACCAACCTACGAGCAGTACTTC
TRBV12-3/TRBV12-4,.,.,TRBJ1-2,CASSLTVNYGYTF,TGTGCCAGCAGTCTAACAGTAAACTATGGCTACACCTTC
TRBV27,.,.,TRBJ2-3,CASSFVGAGTDTQYF,TGTGCCAGCAGTTTTGTGGGGGCCGGGACAGATACGCAGTATTTT
TRBV4-2,.,.,TRBJ2-5,CASSQVLDYRGNQYF,TGTGCCAGCAGCCAAGTTCTCGACTACCGGGGAAACCAGTACTTC
TRBV2,once,TRBD2,TRBJ2-2,CASNGGRVGTGELFF,TGTGCCAGCAATGGCGGGAGGGTTGGCACCGGGGAGCTGTTTTTT
TRBV12-3/TRBV12-4,.,.,TRBJ1-5,CASSLQGLLTQHF,TGTGCCAGCAGCCTCCAGGGTTTGTTAACCCAGCATTTT
TRBV19,.,TRBD2,TRBJ2-1,CASSIISGGASEQFF,TGTGCCAGTAGTATAATAAGCGGGGGGGCGAGTGAGCAGTTCTTC
TRBV12-3/TRBV12-4,.,.,TRBJ2-2,CASSPVNTGELFF,TGTGCCAGTTCGCCGGTGAACACCGGGGAGCTGTTTTTT
TRBV5-4,.,.,TRBJ2-7,CASSLQGSSYEQYF,TGTGCCAGCAGCTTACAGGGTAGCTCCTACGAGCAGTACTTC
TRBV19,.,.,TRBJ1-6,CASSMVPGGNSPLHF,TGTGCCAGTAGTATGGTTCCGGGAGGGAATTCACCCCTCCACTTT
TRBV6-5,.,TRBD1,TRBJ1-4,CASRVGGFANEKLFF,TGTGCCAGCAGAGTAGGGGGCTTCGCTAATGAAAAACTGTTTTTT